A single sample is the source of the 15 T cell receptor beta chains below, sequenced in a study of T cells in women clearing cervical HPV infection. Assay: immunoSEQ multiplex PCR; the TCRdb copy retains only in-frame clones and omits some. The sample data list 20,000 to 30,000 clones. The sequencing sample was made of blood buffy coat. The source is a woman between 18 and 70 years old with a cervical HPV16 infection that either progressed to CIN3+ or cleared (not recorded which).

On this clone itself: The read ends 3 residues early relative to the CDR3; the germline J gene fills the gap. This sequence joins TRBV6-1 and TRBJ1-5; D gene uncertain. The germline gives CDR1 MNHNS, CDR2 SASEGT. This CDR3 has 13 residues. Trimming shortened V by 3 bases and J by 5 bases, and 8 bases separated the two germline ends. CDR3 in amino acids: CASSDAVYQPQHF. CDR3 DNA (partial): TGTGCCAGCAGTGACGCGGTTTATCAGCCC.

As to this clone: The observed sequence ends 3 residues before the CDR3 terminus, with the missing tail filled in from the germline J gene. The chain uses TRBV28 and TRBJ1-2, with D unclear. V gave up 4 bases and J gave up 4 bases, with 7 bases separating them. The CDR3 sequence is 12 residues long. Germline V gene data show CDR1 as MDHEN and CDR2 as SYDVKM. CDR3 bases read: TGTGCCAGCAGTTCACGGTTCTATGGC. It specifies CASSSRFYG. The complete CDR3 sequence is CASSSRFYGYTF.

In regard to this clone: The CDR3 extends 3 residues past the end of the read, so its final part is completed from the germline J gene. The chain combines TRBV6-2 or TRBV6-3 with TRBJ2-3; 10 bases agree with TRBD2. The CDR3 covers 14 residues. Looked up from germline, CDR1 is MNHEY and CDR2 is SVGEGT. J lost 4 bases, V lost 7 bases, and 5 bases had no gene match. The CDR3 loop reads CASTLAGAADTQYF. CDR3 DNA, as far as it was read: TGTGCCAGCACTCTAGCGGGGGCCGCAGATACG.

For this clone: The read falls 3 residues short of the CDR3 end, and the missing part is taken from the germline J gene. The V call is TRBV5-1, the J call TRBJ2-1; 10 nucleotides align to TRBD2. The V gene's germline CDR1 is SGHRS and CDR2 YFSETQ. The CDR3 extends over 17 amino acids. V gave up 0 bases and J gave up 8 bases; unmatched junction bases: 11. Incomplete CDR3 DNA: TGCGCCAGCAGCTTGGGGCCAGCGGGAGGGCCCGGGGATGAG. This translates into CASSLGPAGGPGDE. The full CDR3 is CASSLGPAGGPGDEQFF.

The chain's CDR3 is CASSSGTPRGNEQFF. The DNA read from the CDR3 is TGTGCCAGCAGCTCCGGGACACCAAGGGGCAATGAG. The chain employs TRBV5-4 and TRBJ2-1, with TRBD1 as a possible D gene (6 bases). The CDR3 end lies 3 residues beyond the end of the read and is filled in from the germline J gene. CDR1 and CDR2 from the germline V gene are SGHNT and YYREEE (reference sequence). The CDR3 runs 15 residues. V dropped 3 bases and J dropped 6 bases, with 16 bases sitting between them. The whole variable domain, filled in from reference TRBV5-4 and TRBJ2-1, reads ETGVTQSPTHLIKTRGQQVTLRCSSQSGHNTVSWYQQALGQGPQFIFQYYREEENGRGNFPPRFSGLQFPNYSSELNVNALELDDSALYLCASSSGTPRGNEQFFGPGTRLTVL.

With respect to this clone: The read ends 3 residues early relative to the CDR3; the germline J gene fills the gap. The chain uses TRBV2 and TRBJ2-3; D remains unclear. This CDR3 spans 12 amino acids. Looked up from germline, CDR1 is SNHLY and CDR2 is FYNNEI. V dropped 8 bases and J dropped 4 bases, with 10 bases sitting between them. CDR3 bases read: TGTGCCAGCTCGTCTCCCCCAGATACG. Protein sequence: CASSSPPDT. The full CDR3 is CASSSPPDTQYF.

Regarding this clone: The read halts 3 residues ahead of the CDR3 end, with the missing end drawn from the germline J gene. This chain connects TRBV19 to TRBJ1-1, with 8 bases matching TRBD1. The germline V gene encodes CDR1 LNHDA and CDR2 SQIVND (reference sequence). The CDR3 is 14 residues long. With 4 bases clipped from V and 4 bases from J, the junction kept 5 bases outside the gene matches. CDR3 amino acids: CASSTQGAGTEAFF. The part of the CDR3 DNA that was read is TGTGCCAGTAGTACCCAGGGGGCAGGCACTGAA.

A note on this clone: The CDR3 extends 3 residues past the end of the read, so its final part is completed from the germline J gene. This sequence joins TRBV20-1 and TRBJ1-6, with TRBD1 identical over 7 bases. Losses at the gene ends were 1 base for V and 7 bases for J; bases not matched to a gene: 7. The CDR3 totals 15 residues. CDR1 is DFQATT and CDR2 is SNEGSKA in the germline V gene (reference sequence). The CDR3 loop reads CSARVPQGRNSPLHF. The sequenced CDR3 bases are TGCAGTGCTAGAGTCCCACAGGGGAGGAATTCACCC.

As for this clone: The read ends 3 residues early relative to the CDR3; the germline J gene fills the gap. This chain links TRBV2 with TRBJ1-4, with D possibly matching TRBD1 (6 bases). The CDR3 runs to 15 residues. V was pared by 2 bases and J by 5 bases, with 12 bases between. Germline V gives CDR1 SNHLY, CDR2 FYNNEI. This CDR3 is CASSEQGLSNEKLFF. The sequenced CDR3 bases are TGTGCCAGCAGTGAACAGGGGCTTTCAAATGAAAAA.

CDR3 DNA, as far as it was read: TGTGCCAGCCGAGGATCGACAGGGAATCAGCCC. Protein product: CASRGSTGNQP. The whole CDR3 reads CASRGSTGNQPQHF. The J gene is TRBJ1-5, the V gene TRBV19; 7 bases are shared with TRBD1. The read gets to within 3 residues of the CDR3 end, and the germline J gene fills in the rest. CDR1 is LNHDA, CDR2 SQIVND, per germline (reference sequence). V gave up 9 bases and J gave up 4 bases; unmatched junction bases: 9. The CDR3 is 14 residues long.

Notes on this clone: The sequenced fragment ends 3 residues before the CDR3 boundary, so the rest is inferred from the germline J gene. The chain carries TRBV20-1 and TRBJ2-7, with D perhaps TRBD1 (6 bases). Germline V gene lookup returns CDR1 DFQATT and CDR2 SNEGSKA (reference sequence). The CDR3 is 13 residues long. The ends were cut back, 1 base at V and 4 bases at J, with 11 bases in the middle. The CDR3 spells CSARVGARYEQYF. The DNA read from the CDR3 is TGCAGTGCTAGAGTGGGGGCTCGGTACGAG.

As regards this clone: The read gets to within 3 residues of the CDR3 end, and the germline J gene fills in the rest. The chain recombines TRBV7-6 with TRBJ2-7; the D gene is possibly TRBD1 (5 bases). CDR1 and CDR2 (germline): SGHVS, FNYEAQ. This CDR3 has 13 residues. With 8 bases removed from V and 3 bases from J, the gap between germline ends came to 14 bases. The part of the CDR3 DNA that was read is TGTGCCAGCGGGCAGGGAATGAACTACGAG. It codes for CASGQGMNYE. The full CDR3 protein reads CASGQGMNYEQYF.

Details on this clone: Coverage ceases 3 residues before the CDR3 finishes, and the germline J gene fills in the end. Distinct nucleotide sequences in the sample also encode this CDR3. The chain combines TRBV14 with TRBJ1-4, with unresolved D. CDR1 is SGHDN and CDR2 is FVKESK in the germline V gene. Trimming shortened V by 1 base and J by 2 bases, and 14 bases separated the two germline ends. The CDR3 is 17 residues long. The CDR3 is CASSQGYPTGTNEKLFF. The part of the CDR3 DNA that was read is TGTGCCAGCAGCCAAGGATACCCGACGGGGACTAATGAAAAA.

As concerns this clone: The read comes to an end 3 residues before the CDR3 does, leaving the germline J gene to fill in the end. The J gene is TRBJ2-7, the V gene TRBV20-1; D is unclear. Germline lookup yields CDR1 DFQATT and CDR2 SNEGSKA (reference sequence). V was shortened by 3 bases and J by 4 bases, with 10 bases between the two germline ends. The CDR3 contains 12 residues. Incomplete CDR3 DNA: TGCAGTGCTAGGGGCAGTAGGTACGAG. Translated, it gives CSARGSRYE. The complete CDR3 sequence is CSARGSRYEQYF.

The CDR3 sequence: CAWGRSVGGKDEKLFF. Incomplete CDR3 DNA: TGTGCCTGGGGGAGAAGTGTGGGGGGGAAGGATGAAAAA. The rearrangement uses TRBV30 and TRBJ1-4; D possibly corresponds to TRBD1 (5 bases). Sequencing ends 3 residues short of the CDR3 end; the germline J gene provides the rest. The CDR3 spans 16 residues. V shed 5 bases and J shed 6 bases, with 22 bases lying between them. Looked up from germline, CDR1 is GTSNPN and CDR2 is SVGIG (reference sequence).